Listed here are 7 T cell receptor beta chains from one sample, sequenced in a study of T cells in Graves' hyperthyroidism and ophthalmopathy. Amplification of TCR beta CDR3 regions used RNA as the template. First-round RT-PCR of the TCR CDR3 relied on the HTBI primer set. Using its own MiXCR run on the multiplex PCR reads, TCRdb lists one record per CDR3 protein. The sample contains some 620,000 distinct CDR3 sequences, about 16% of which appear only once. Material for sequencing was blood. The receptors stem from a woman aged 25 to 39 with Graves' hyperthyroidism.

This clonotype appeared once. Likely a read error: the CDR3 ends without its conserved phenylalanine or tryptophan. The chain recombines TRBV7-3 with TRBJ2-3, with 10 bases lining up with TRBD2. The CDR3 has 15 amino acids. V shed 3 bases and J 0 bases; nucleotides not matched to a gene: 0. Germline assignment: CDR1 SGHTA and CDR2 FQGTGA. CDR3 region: CASSLTSGSTDTQYL. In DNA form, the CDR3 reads TGTGCCAGCAGCTTGACTAGCGGGAGCACAGATACGCAGTATCTT.

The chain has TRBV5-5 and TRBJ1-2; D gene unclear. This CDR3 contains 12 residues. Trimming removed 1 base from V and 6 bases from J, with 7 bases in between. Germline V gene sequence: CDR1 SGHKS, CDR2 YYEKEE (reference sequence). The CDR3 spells CASSLISDGYTF. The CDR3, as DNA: TGTGCCAGCAGCTTGATTTCGGATGGCTACACCTTC.

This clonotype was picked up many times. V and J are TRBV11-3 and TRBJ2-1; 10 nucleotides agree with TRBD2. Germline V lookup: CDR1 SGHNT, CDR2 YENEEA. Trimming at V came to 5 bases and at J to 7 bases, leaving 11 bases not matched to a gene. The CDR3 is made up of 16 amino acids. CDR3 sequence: CASSRRAGGPSNEQFF. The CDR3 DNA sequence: TGTGCCAGCAGCCGGAGAGCGGGAGGGCCCTCAAATGAGCAGTTCTTC.

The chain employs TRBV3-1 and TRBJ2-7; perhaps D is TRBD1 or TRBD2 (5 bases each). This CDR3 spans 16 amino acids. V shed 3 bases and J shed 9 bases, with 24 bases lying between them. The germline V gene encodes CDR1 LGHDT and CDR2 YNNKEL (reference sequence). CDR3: CASSHVSRDGRGVQYF. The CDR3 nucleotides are TGTGCCAGCAGCCACGTTTCACGGGACGGTAGGGGTGTGCAGTACTTC.

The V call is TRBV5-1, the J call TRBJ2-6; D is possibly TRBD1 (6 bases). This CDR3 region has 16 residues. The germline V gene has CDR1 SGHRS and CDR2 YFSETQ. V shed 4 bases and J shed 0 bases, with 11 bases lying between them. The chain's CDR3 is CASSPQGISGANVLTF. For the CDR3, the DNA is TGCGCCAGCAGCCCACAGGGAATCTCTGGGGCCAACGTCCTGACTTTC.

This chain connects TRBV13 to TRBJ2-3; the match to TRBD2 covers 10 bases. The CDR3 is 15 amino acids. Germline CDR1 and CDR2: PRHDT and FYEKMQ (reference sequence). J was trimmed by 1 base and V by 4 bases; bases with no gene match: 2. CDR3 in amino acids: CASSSSGRGTDTQYF. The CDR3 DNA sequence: TGTGCCAGCAGCTCTAGCGGGAGAGGCACAGATACGCAGTATTTT.

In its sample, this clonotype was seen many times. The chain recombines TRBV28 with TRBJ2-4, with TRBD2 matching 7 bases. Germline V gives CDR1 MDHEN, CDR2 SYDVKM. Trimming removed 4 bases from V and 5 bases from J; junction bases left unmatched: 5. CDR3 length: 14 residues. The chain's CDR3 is CASSSGGRQNIQYF. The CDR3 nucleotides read TGTGCCAGCAGTTCTGGCGGGAGACAAAACATTCAGTACTTC.